This T cell receptor beta chain was identified in a study of HIV-infected children after antiretroviral therapy interruption. About the research overall: Interruption group median age about 9.9 years; continuous group more than 7 years. Interruption-arm samples span weeks 0, 12, interruption end (24 or 48), and about 3 years post-study.

This clonotype appeared many times. What it binds is unknown. A read error may account for a junction end that differs from germline. The treatment denotes: PENTA 11 planned treatment interruption arm or continuous ART arm. From thawed PBMCs, naive CD4+ CD45RA+ CD45RO- T cells were sorted. Study conclusions and caveats: After treatment interruption started, naive CD4+ CDR3 overlap across time points dropped.

Germline-derived CDR1 and CDR2 are LNHDA and SQIVND (reference sequence). This CDR3 is 14 amino acids long. RNA-based 3' RACE libraries used unique molecular identifiers. TCRdb re-analysed the 3' RACE reads in MiXCR, keeping a single row per CDR3 protein. The sample holds about 46,000 distinct CDR3 sequences, roughly 4% seen once. The TCR originated in a pool of human donors with HIV. This chain connects TRBV19 to TRBJ1-1, with 9 bases fitting TRBD1. The sample was CD45RA+ CD4+ T cells from PBMCs, pooled from several time points, taken from a donor given antiretroviral therapy, either interrupted or continuous. Subset noted: naive CD4+ CD45RA+ CD45RO- T cells. The CDR3: CASSIRDRATEVFF. DNA for the CDR3: TGTGCCAGCAGTATCCGGGACAGGGCCACAGAAGTCTTCTTT.